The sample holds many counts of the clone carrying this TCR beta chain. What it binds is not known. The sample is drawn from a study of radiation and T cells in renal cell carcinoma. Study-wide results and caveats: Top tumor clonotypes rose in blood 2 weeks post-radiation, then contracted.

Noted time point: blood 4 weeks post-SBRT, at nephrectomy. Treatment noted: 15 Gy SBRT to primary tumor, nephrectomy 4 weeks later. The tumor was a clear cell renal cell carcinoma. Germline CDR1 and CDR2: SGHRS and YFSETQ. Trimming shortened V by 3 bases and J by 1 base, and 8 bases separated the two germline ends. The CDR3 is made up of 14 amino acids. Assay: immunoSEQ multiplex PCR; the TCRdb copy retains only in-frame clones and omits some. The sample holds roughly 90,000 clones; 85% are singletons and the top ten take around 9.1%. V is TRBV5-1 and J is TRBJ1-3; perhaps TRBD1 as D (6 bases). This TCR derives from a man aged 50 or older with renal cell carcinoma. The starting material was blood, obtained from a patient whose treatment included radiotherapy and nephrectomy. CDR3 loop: CASSSTGSGNTIYF. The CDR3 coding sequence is TGCGCCAGCAGCTCCACAGGGTCTGGAAACACCATATATTTT.